The 23 T cell receptor beta chains below were found in one sample sequenced in a study of T cell responses to AZD1222 COVID-19 vaccine (dated by TCRdb to the early 2020s). Preparation of the library involved the immunoSEQ multiplex PCR assay. Held by TCRdb, this immuneACCESS table contains in-frame sequences only and omits some clones. Under half of the omission traces to an unresolved V gene where checked; the cause of the rest is unknown. Here the sample has 90,000 to 120,000 clones; around 87% occur a single time. The top ten constitute 3.5% to 4.5% of the sample. Sample time point, as interpreted from the label and publication: baseline before first vaccination. The sequenced sample was peripheral blood, obtained on day 0 of AZD1222 vaccination. The receptors derive from an adult in good health.

The chain couples TRBV5-6 to TRBJ2-1; D gene unclear. V dropped 3 bases and J dropped 3 bases, with 19 bases sitting between them. The CDR3 consists of 17 residues. Per the germline V gene, CDR1 is SGHDT and CDR2 is YYEEEE. CDR3 sequence: CASSSEERAGLYNEQFF. CDR3 DNA sequence: TGTGCCAGCAGCTCCGAAGAAAGGGCAGGCCTCTACAATGAGCAGTTCTTC.

The gene calls are TRBV28 and TRBJ1-1; D gene uncertain. This CDR3 region has 13 residues. Trimming took off 3 bases at V and 6 bases at J, with 11 bases between the two ends. Germline lookup yields CDR1 MDHEN and CDR2 SYDVKM. CDR3 sequence (DNA): TGTGCCAGCAGTTTTCTCCTTGTGCCTGAAGCTTTCTTT. Protein product: CASSFLLVPEAFF.

This sequence joins TRBV9 and TRBJ2-7, with 8 bases aligning to TRBD2. The CDR3 covers 14 residues. Germline trimming cut 0 bases from V and 3 bases from J; bases unmatched to any gene: 2. CDR1 SGDLS and CDR2 YYNGEE come from the germline V gene. As DNA, the CDR3 is TGTGCCAGCAGCGTAGGAGCGGGAGACTACGAGCAGTACTTC. Translating it yields CASSVGAGDYEQYF. Filled out from reference TRBV9 and TRBJ2-7, the complete variable domain reads DSGVTQTPKHLITATGQRVTLRCSPRSGDLSVYWYQQSLDQGLQFLIQYYNGEERAKGNILERFSAQQFPDLHSELNLSSLELGDSALYFCASSVGAGDYEQYFGPGTRLTVT.

The J gene is TRBJ2-7, the V gene TRBV2; D is perhaps TRBD1 (7 bases). This CDR3 contains 13 residues. V was clipped by 8 bases and J by 4 bases, with 15 bases between them. Germline CDR1 SNHLY, CDR2 FYNNEI. The CDR3, as DNA: TGTGCCAGCCTAAGACCAGGGGGGTACGAGCAGTACTTC. It yields the protein CASLRPGGYEQYF.

V gene TRBV5-8 combines with J gene TRBJ2-3; D unresolved. Between the trimmed V and J ends, which lost 1 base and 3 bases, there was a span of 0 bases. Germline V gene sequence: CDR1 SGHTS, CDR2 YDEGEE. The CDR3 loop spans 11 amino acids. CDR3 nucleotides: TGTGCCAGCAGCTTGACAGATACGCAGTATTTT. Its translation: CASSLTDTQYF.

The chain is built from TRBV7-2 and TRBJ2-2; D remains unclear. CDR3 length: 16 amino acids. Germline V gene data show CDR1 as SGHTA and CDR2 as FQGNSA. The V gene lost 2 bases and the J gene lost 4 bases, with 14 bases spanning the gap. As DNA, the CDR3 is TGTGCCAGCAGCTTAAGGCTAGGCAAGATCACCGGGGAGCTGTTTTTT. This encodes CASSLRLGKITGELFF.

The CDR3 sequence: CASSEESGYTF. The CDR3 bases are TGCGCCAGCAGCGAGGAGAGTGGCTACACCTTC. The chain recombines TRBV5-1 with TRBJ1-2; the D is unclear. Germline CDR1 SGHRS, CDR2 YFSETQ. The CDR3 sequence is 11 residues long. Trimming removed 4 bases from V and 7 bases from J, with 8 bases in between.

This chain links TRBV7-9 with TRBJ1-3, with TRBD1 matching 7 bases. The CDR3 contains 16 residues. The germline CDR1 and CDR2 sequences are SEHNR and FQNEAQ (reference sequence). V lost 5 bases and J lost 1; bases outside the gene matches: 8. CDR3 amino acids: CASSPRKGASGNTIYF. Here the CDR3 DNA reads TGTGCCAGCAGCCCCCGTAAGGGGGCGTCTGGAAACACCATATATTTT.

CDR3 residues: CASGLRGDQPQHF. The CDR3 DNA reads as TGTGCTAGTGGTTTGCGGGGGGATCAGCCCCAGCATTTT. The chain joins TRBV12-5 to TRBJ1-5; TRBD1 is a possible D gene (5 bases). The CDR3 loop spans 13 amino acids. The ends were cut back, 2 bases at V and 5 bases at J, with 7 bases in the middle. The germline gives CDR1 LGHNT, CDR2 FRNRAP.

This sequence joins TRBV28 and TRBJ1-2; no clear D gene. This CDR3 region has 12 residues. The germline V gene encodes CDR1 MDHEN and CDR2 SYDVKM. The germline V and J ends were trimmed by 1 base and 4 bases, with 4 bases remaining between them. The CDR3 protein is CASSLSSYGYTF. DNA of the CDR3: TGTGCCAGCAGTTTATCCAGCTATGGCTACACCTTC.

V usage is TRBV7-2 and J usage is TRBJ2-1, with TRBD2 matching over 7 bases. The CDR3 length is 15 residues. Germline CDR1 reads SGHTA; CDR2 reads FQGNSA. The V segment lost 3 bases and the J segment 4 bases; nucleotides outside the gene matches: 6. The CDR3 DNA is TGTGCCAGCAGCTTGGCTAGCGGTAATTACAATGAGCAGTTCTTC. It yields the protein CASSLASGNYNEQFF. The variable domain in full, with the rest retrieved from reference TRBV7-2 and TRBJ2-1, is GAGVSQSPSNKVTEKGKDVELRCDPISGHTALYWYRQSLGQGLEFLIYFQGNSAPDKSGLPSDRFSAERTGGSVSTLTIQRTQQEDSAVYLCASSLASGNYNEQFFGPGTRLTVL.

The chain employs TRBV9 and TRBJ1-2; D is undetermined. Trimming left V 2 bases short and J 0 bases short, with 8 bases between. The germline gives CDR1 SGDLS, CDR2 YYNGEE. This CDR3 spans 14 amino acids. The CDR3 loop reads CASSVDGTNYGYTF. The CDR3 bases are TGTGCCAGCAGCGTCGACGGGACTAACTATGGCTACACCTTC.

The gene calls are TRBV7-8 and TRBJ2-3, with 9 nucleotides matching TRBD2. The CDR3 consists of 18 residues. Germline V gene lookup returns CDR1 SGHVS and CDR2 FQNEAQ. The V segment lost 5 bases and the J segment 5 bases; nucleotides outside the gene matches: 17. The CDR3 sequence is CASSALLAGEGAGDTQYF. CDR3 DNA sequence: TGTGCCAGCAGCGCCCTCTTAGCGGGAGAGGGGGCGGGAGATACGCAGTATTTT.

This chain connects TRBV5-1 to TRBJ2-3; no clear D. CDR3 length: 13 residues. Deletions cut 6 bases from V and 0 bases from J, with 8 bases between. Germline CDR1 and CDR2: SGHRS and YFSETQ. In DNA, the CDR3 is TGCGCCAGCACTCGCGAGAGCACAGATACGCAGTATTTT. Encoded protein: CASTRESTDTQYF. Based on the CDR3 plus reference TRBV5-1 and TRBJ2-3, the full variable domain is KAGVTQTPRYLIKTRGQQVTLSCSPISGHRSVSWYQQTPGQGLQFLFEYFSETQRNKGNFPGRFSGRQFSNSRSEMNVSTLELGDSALYLCASTRESTDTQYFGPGTRLTVL.

The CDR3 protein is CASSRDRGLNNEQFF. The CDR3 region has the DNA TGTGCCAGCAGCAGGGACAGGGGGTTAAACAATGAGCAGTTCTTC. V and J are TRBV21-1 and TRBJ2-1; the table's D call of TRBD1 was not tested on the DNA. TRBV21-1 is recorded as a pseudogene. The CDR3 contains 15 residues.

The chain is built from TRBV6-2 or TRBV6-3 and TRBJ2-7; D unclear. The V gene lost 4 bases and the J gene lost 1 base, with 17 bases spanning the gap. The CDR3 loop spans 16 amino acids. Germline values: CDR1 MNHEY, CDR2 SVGEGT. CDR3 coding DNA: TGTGCCAGCAGTTCACGACTCCCAGGATTTTCCTACGAGCAGTACTTC. Its protein product is CASSSRLPGFSYEQYF.

The rearrangement uses TRBV12-5 and TRBJ2-5; 8 bases match TRBD2. The CDR3 is 13 amino acids. Germline V gene lookup returns CDR1 LGHNT and CDR2 FRNRAP. J was trimmed by 4 bases and V by 5 bases; bases with no gene match: 3. The chain's CDR3 is CASGARGGETQYF. The CDR3 coding sequence is TGTGCTAGTGGTGCCCGGGGGGGAGAGACCCAGTACTTC.

This chain's CDR3 is CASSIRTITNTGELFF. Here the CDR3 DNA reads TGTGCCAGTAGTATTCGGACGATAACGAACACCGGGGAGCTGTTTTTT. The chain is built from TRBV19 and TRBJ2-2; unclear D gene. The V gene lost 3 bases and the J gene lost 0 bases, with 11 bases spanning the gap. CDR1 and CDR2 (germline): LNHDA, SQIVND (reference sequence). The CDR3 is 16 amino acids.

The rearrangement uses TRBV18 and TRBJ1-3; TRBD1 is a possible D gene (6 bases). CDR3 length: 15 residues. Germline-derived CDR1 and CDR2 are KGHSH and LQKENI. The germline V and J ends were trimmed by 3 bases and 3 bases, with 12 bases remaining between them. The CDR3 reads CASSPVGRGGNTIYF. CDR3 nucleotide sequence: TGTGCCAGCTCACCGGTTGGCAGGGGTGGAAACACCATATATTTT.

This chain connects TRBV12-3 or TRBV12-4 to TRBJ2-3; D remains unclear. V was clipped by 5 bases and J by 5 bases, with 11 bases between them. This CDR3 has 13 residues. The CDR3 nucleotides read TGTGCCAGCAGTCCGGAGACAAGAGATACGCAGTATTTT. Its protein product is CASSPETRDTQYF.

The rearrangement joins TRBV5-4 to TRBJ2-3; 7 bases match TRBD2. Trimming removed 4 bases from V and 3 bases from J; junction bases left unmatched: 11. Looked up from germline, CDR1 is SGHNT and CDR2 is YYREEE (reference sequence). The CDR3 runs 16 residues. CDR3 protein: CASSPGLAVLTDTQYF. As DNA, the CDR3 is TGTGCCAGCAGCCCCGGCCTAGCGGTTCTTACAGATACGCAGTATTTT.

The J gene is TRBJ1-3, the V gene TRBV7-2; D call uncertain. The CDR3 is 15 amino acids. Germline CDR1 and CDR2: SGHTA and FQGNSA. Trimming stripped 2 bases from V and 1 base from J, with 9 bases between. The CDR3 is CASSLMESSGNTIYF. CDR3 DNA: TGTGCCAGCAGCTTAATGGAGAGTTCTGGAAACACCATATATTTT. Full variable domain (missing parts from reference TRBV7-2 and TRBJ1-3): GAGVSQSPSNKVTEKGKDVELRCDPISGHTALYWYRQSLGQGLEFLIYFQGNSAPDKSGLPSDRFSAERTGGSVSTLTIQRTQQEDSAVYLCASSLMESSGNTIYFGEGSWLTVV.

The chain is built from TRBV7-2 and TRBJ2-3; 11 positions agree with TRBD2. Germline lookup yields CDR1 SGHTA and CDR2 FQGNSA. This CDR3 has 16 residues. With 7 bases clipped from V and 2 bases from J, the junction kept 8 bases outside the gene matches. This CDR3 is CASNLLAGAITDTQYF. CDR3 coding DNA: TGTGCCAGCAACCTACTAGCGGGGGCTATCACAGATACGCAGTATTTT.